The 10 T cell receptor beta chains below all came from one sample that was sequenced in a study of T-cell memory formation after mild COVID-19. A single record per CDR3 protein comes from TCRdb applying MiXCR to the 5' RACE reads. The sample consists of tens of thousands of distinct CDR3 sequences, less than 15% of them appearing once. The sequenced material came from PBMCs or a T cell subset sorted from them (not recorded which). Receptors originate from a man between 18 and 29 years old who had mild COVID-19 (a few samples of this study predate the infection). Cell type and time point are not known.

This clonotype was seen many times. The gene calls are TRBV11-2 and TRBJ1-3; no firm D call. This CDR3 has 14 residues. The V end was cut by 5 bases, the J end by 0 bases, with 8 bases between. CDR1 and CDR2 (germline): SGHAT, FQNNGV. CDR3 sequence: CASSQSHSGNTIYF. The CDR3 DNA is TGTGCCAGCAGCCAGAGCCACTCTGGAAACACCATATATTTT. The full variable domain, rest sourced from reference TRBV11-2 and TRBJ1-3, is EAGVAQSPRYKIIEKRQSVAFWCNPISGHATLYWYQQILGQGPKLLIQFQNNGVVDDSQLPKDRFSAERLKGVDSTLKIQPAKLEDSAVYLCASSQSHSGNTIYFGEGSWLTVV.

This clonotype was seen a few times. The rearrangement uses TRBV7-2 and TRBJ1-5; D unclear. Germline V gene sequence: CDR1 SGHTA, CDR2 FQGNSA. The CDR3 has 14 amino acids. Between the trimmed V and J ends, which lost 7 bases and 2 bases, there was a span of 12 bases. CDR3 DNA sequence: TGTGCCAGCACCAATGCGGGAGGCAATCAGCCCCAGCATTTT. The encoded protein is CASTNAGGNQPQHF. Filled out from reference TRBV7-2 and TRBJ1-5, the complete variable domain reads GAGVSQSPSNKVTEKGKDVELRCDPISGHTALYWYRQSLGQGLEFLIYFQGNSAPDKSGLPSDRFSAERTGGSVSTLTIQRTQQEDSAVYLCASTNAGGNQPQHFGDGTRLSIL.

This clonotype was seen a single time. The CDR3 region is CASSLEWRGEQYF. The CDR3 coding sequence is TGCGCCAGCAGCTTGGAGTGGAGGGGCGAGCAGTACTTC. V gene TRBV5-1 combines with J gene TRBJ2-7; D is perhaps TRBD2 (6 bases). The germline V and J ends were trimmed by 0 bases and 6 bases, with 10 bases remaining between them. Germline CDR1 is SGHRS and CDR2 is YFSETQ. The length of the CDR3 is 13 residues.

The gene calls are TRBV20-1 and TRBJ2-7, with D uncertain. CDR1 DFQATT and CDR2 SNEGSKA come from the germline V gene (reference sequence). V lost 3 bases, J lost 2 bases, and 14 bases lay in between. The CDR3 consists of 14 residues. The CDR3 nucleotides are TGCAGTGCTAGTTCCCTTCATCTGCCCTACGAGCAGTACGTC. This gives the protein CSASSLHLPYEQYV.

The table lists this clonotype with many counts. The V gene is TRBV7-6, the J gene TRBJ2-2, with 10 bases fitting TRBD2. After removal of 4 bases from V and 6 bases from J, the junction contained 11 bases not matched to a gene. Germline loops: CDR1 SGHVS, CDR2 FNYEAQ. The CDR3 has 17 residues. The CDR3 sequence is CASSSNPGTSAPGELFF. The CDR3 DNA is TGTGCCAGCAGCTCCAATCCCGGGACTAGCGCCCCCGGGGAGCTGTTTTTT. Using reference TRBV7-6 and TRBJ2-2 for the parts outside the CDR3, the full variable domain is GAGVSQSPRYKVTKRGQDVALRCDPISGHVSLYWYRQALGQGPEFLTYFNYEAQQDKSGLPNDRFSAERPEGSISTLTIQRTEQRDSAMYRCASSSNPGTSAPGELFFGEGSRLTVL.

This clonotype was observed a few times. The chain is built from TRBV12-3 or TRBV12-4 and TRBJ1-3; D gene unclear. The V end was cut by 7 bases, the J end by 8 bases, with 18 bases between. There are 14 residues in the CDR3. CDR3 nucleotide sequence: TGTGCCAGCACCTCGTATGGGTTTGGGGACACCATATATTTT. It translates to CASTSYGFGDTIYF.

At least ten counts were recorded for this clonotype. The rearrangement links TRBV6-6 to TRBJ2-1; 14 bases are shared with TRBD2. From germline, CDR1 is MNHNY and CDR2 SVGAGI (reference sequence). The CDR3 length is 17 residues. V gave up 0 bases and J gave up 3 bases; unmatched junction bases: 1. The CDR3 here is CASSYSGLAGVYNEQFF. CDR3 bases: TGTGCCAGCAGTTACTCGGGACTAGCGGGGGTCTACAATGAGCAGTTCTTC.

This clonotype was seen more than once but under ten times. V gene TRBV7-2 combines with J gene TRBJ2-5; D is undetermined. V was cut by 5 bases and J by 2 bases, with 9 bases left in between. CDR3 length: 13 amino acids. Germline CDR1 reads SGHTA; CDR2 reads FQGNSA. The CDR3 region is CASSPRRQETQYF. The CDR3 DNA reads TGTGCCAGCAGCCCTAGACGACAAGAGACCCAGTACTTC.

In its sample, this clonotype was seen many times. This chain's CDR3 is CASSPGGHSYEQYF. As DNA, the CDR3 is TGTGCCAGCTCACCCGGGGGGCACTCCTACGAGCAGTACTTC. J is TRBJ2-7 and V is TRBV18; a possible D gene is TRBD2 (7 bases). The CDR3 loop spans 14 amino acids. Germline CDR1 KGHSH, CDR2 LQKENI. V lost 3 bases to trimming and J lost 0 bases, with 9 bases between them.

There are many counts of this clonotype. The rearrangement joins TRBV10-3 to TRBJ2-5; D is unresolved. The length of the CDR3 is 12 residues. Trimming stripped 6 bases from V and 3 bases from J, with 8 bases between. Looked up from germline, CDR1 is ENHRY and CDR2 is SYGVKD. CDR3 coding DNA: TGTGCCATCAGGGGCAGCGAAGAGACCCAGTACTTC. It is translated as CAIRGSEETQYF.